This T cell receptor beta chain was documented in a study of blood T cells in healthy people across ages. Study outcomes and limitations: Naive T cell percentage showed a strong correlation with the diversity of TCR beta.

This clonotype was counted only a few times. Its specificity is not known. The CDR3 consists of 14 residues. V was trimmed by 1 base and J by 4 bases, leaving 11 bases between them. Germline CDR1 SGHVS, CDR2 FNYEAQ. Next came a second PCR, run for 7 to 11 cycles, which used a sample-barcoded 5' primer along with a J-beta primer mix. TCRdb re-analysed the 5' RACE reads in MiXCR, keeping a single row per CDR3 protein. In the table there are 1.5 million to 1.8 million distinct CDR3 sequences, 35% to 45% of which are singletons. The source material was blood. The source of this sequence is a woman younger than 35 in good health. The gene calls are TRBV7-6 and TRBJ2-7, with a weak D call TRBD1 (6 bases). The CDR3 loop is CASSLGQARYEQYF. The CDR3 DNA reads TGTGCCAGCAGCTTAGGACAGGCGAGATACGAGCAGTACTTC.